Below, one T cell receptor (beta chain) is given with its context. Antigen unknown. The protocol was immunoSEQ multiplex PCR, while the TCRdb copy is restricted to in-frame clones and leaves out a portion. This table has some 16,000 clones, around 82% appearing once. This entry is derived from a study of PD-1 blockade in mismatch repair-deficient tumors. Study details: Patients had eleven to twelve mismatch repair-deficient cancer types, all previously treated and progressing. Regarding the study as a whole: After pembrolizumab, tumor-resident clones rose rapidly, then generally contracted before radiologic responses.

The TCR-sequenced patients were a few responders to pembrolizumab. The sequences come from PBMCs, collected 4 weeks after starting pembrolizumab. The source is an adult with mismatch repair-deficient cancer.

Here the CDR3 DNA reads TGTGCCAGCAGTTCGGCGAGACTTGAGGAGACCCAGTACTTC. It codes for CASSSARLEETQYF. This chain uses TRBV27 with TRBJ2-5; D call uncertain. The V and J ends lost 4 bases and 5 bases respectively, with 14 bases between them. Germline CDR1 MNHEY, CDR2 SMNVEV (reference sequence). The CDR3 contains 14 residues.